This TCR beta chain stems from a study of blood T cell repertoires in COVID-19. At the level of the study: Both acute and convalescent COVID-19 samples were obtained from the United States, Italy and Spain. PBMCs, B-cell-depleted T cells, or T cells were the source of the cDNA or gDNA that made up the material.

The authors' processing: By means of reference gene primer amplification, nucleated cell counts were estimated. Clones were read by immunoSEQ multiplex PCR, and TCRdb kept only the in-frame ones, dropping some. For V, J and clone size, that table is used; D and trimming come from the DNA. Here the sample spans 200,000 to 300,000 clones, 75% to 85% being singletons. The germline V gene encodes CDR1 SGHTA and CDR2 FQGNSA. The junction had 11 bases not matched to a gene; V was cut back by 4 bases and J by 9 bases. This CDR3 spans 15 amino acids. The sequence derives from a human donor in a cohort sampled during active COVID-19. Sequenced: peripheral blood. The V gene is TRBV7-2, the J gene TRBJ2-1; 8 nucleotides align to TRBD2. The CDR3 sequence is CASSSPRTSPGEQFF. As DNA, the CDR3 is TGTGCCAGCAGCTCCCCCCGGACTAGCCCCGGTGAGCAGTTCTTC.